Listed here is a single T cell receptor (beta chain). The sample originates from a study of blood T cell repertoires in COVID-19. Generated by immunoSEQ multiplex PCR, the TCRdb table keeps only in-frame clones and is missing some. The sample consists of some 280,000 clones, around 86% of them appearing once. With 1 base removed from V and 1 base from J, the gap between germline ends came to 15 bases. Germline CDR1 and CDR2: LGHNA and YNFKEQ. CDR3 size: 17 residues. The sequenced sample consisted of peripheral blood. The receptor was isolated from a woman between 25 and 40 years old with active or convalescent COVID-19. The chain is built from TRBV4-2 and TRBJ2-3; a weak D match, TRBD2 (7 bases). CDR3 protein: CASSQAFRGAGTDTQYF. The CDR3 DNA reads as TGTGCCAGCAGCCAAGCGTTTCGGGGGGCCGGCACAGATACGCAGTATTTT.